Listed below are T cell receptor beta chains from one sample, sequenced in a study of metastatic and nonmetastatic thyroid tumors. TCRdb re-processed the PCR reads through MiXCR. The data contain 25,000 to 35,000 clones, approximately 17% of them singletons. Sequenced input: blood. The origin of the receptors is a female donor with papillary thyroid cancer or a benign thyroid nodule (not recorded which). Some clones in this sample may be carry-over from other donors' samples. Each CDR3 is given without its conserved first and last residue.

TRBV11-2,TRBJ1-2,ASSPGLLSYGYT
TRBV4-2,TRBJ1-6,ASSQDIPVGGNSPLH
TRBV5-6,TRBJ2-5,ASSLEGVETQY
TRBV12-3/TRBV12-4,TRBJ1-2,ASSHPGRSYGYT
TRBV4-3,TRBJ1-6,ASSQVPSVSPLH
TRBV28,TRBJ2-4,ASSLPGTGDIQY
TRBV28,TRBJ1-1,ASSKVAGEGTEAF
TRBV12-3/TRBV12-4,TRBJ2-2,ASSQRSLAGELF
TRBV30,TRBJ1-2,AWSSRDREGPYT
TRBV6-1,TRBJ2-3,ASSDRGDTDTQY
TRBV28,TRBJ2-3,ASSPPVERIHRYAV
TRBV6-1,TRBJ2-2,ASLTEAGGFIGELF
TRBV6-1,TRBJ1-1,ASSESMNTEAF
TRBV2,TRBJ2-4,ASRGTGGILAKNIQY